This T cell receptor beta chain was sequenced in a study of blood T cell repertoires in COVID-19. The participants were between roughly 18 and 100 years old and came from roughly 25 US areas. Data came from immunoSEQ multiplex PCR; TCRdb stores just in-frame clones and leaves some out. This table has about 150,000 clones, around 82% appearing once. Trimming took 0 bases from V and 4 from J, leaving 11 bases between them. This CDR3 contains 15 residues. Germline V lookup: CDR1 SGHRS, CDR2 YFSETQ. The chain carries TRBV5-1 and TRBJ2-4; the D gene is possibly TRBD1 (6 bases). Sequencing was performed on PBMCs or T cells enriched from blood (not recorded which). This TCR came from a woman aged 45 to 65 who had recovered from COVID-19. The DNA of the CDR3 is TGCGCCAGCAGCTTGGGTAGGACAGAGAAAAACATTCAGTACTTC. Protein: CASSLGRTEKNIQYF.